This entry lists 32 T cell receptor beta chains sequenced from one sample in a study of T cell repertoires in cytomegalovirus infection. TCRdb passed the reads through MiXCR, listing each CDR3 protein once. This sample has under 600,000 distinct CDR3 sequences; 16% occur once, and the top ten carry around 25%. The sequenced sample consisted of CD8+ T cells from PBMCs. Receptor source: a human donor in good health (CMV status not recorded). Some clones in this sample may be carry-over from other donors' samples.

This clonotype was counted many times. The V call is TRBV7-6, the J call TRBJ2-7; 10 bases agree with TRBD2. Germline CDR1 is SGHVS and CDR2 is FNYEAQ. The length of the CDR3 is 17 residues. The ends lost 1 base at V and 2 bases at J; junction bases unmatched: 8. The CDR3 sequence: CASSLGSGRAVTYEQYF. CDR3 DNA: TGTGCCAGCAGCTTAGGCAGCGGGAGGGCCGTAACCTACGAGCAGTACTTC.

This clonotype has just a few counts. V and J are TRBV11-2 and TRBJ2-1, with TRBD2 matching over 10 bases. With 0 bases clipped from V and 4 bases from J, the junction kept 3 bases outside the gene matches. The CDR3 loop spans 16 amino acids. Germline-derived CDR1 and CDR2 are SGHAT and FQNNGV. The CDR3 loop reads CASSLELAGRYNEQFF. CDR3 nucleotide sequence: TGTGCCAGCAGCTTAGAACTAGCGGGGCGTTACAATGAGCAGTTCTTC.

This clonotype occurred a few times. This chain connects TRBV6-5 to TRBJ2-2, with 8 bases matching TRBD2. The CDR3 length is 16 residues. V lost 4 bases and J lost 4; bases outside the gene matches: 8. Germline CDR1 and CDR2: MNHEY and SVGAGI. CDR3 protein: CASSSVAGSATGELFF. The CDR3 coding sequence is TGTGCCAGCAGTTCTGTAGCGGGATCCGCCACCGGGGAGCTGTTTTTT.

This clonotype was picked up a small number of times. The J gene is TRBJ2-7, the V gene TRBV19; D uncertain. The germline gives CDR1 LNHDA, CDR2 SQIVND (reference sequence). The CDR3 is made up of 13 amino acids. Between the trimmed V and J ends, which lost 3 bases and 1 base, there was a span of 7 bases. CDR3 in DNA: TGTGCCAGTAGTATCGGCATTTCCTACGAGCAGTACTTC. Translation: CASSIGISYEQYF.

This clonotype has just a few counts. This rearrangement joins TRBV27 to TRBJ2-1; 8 nucleotides align to TRBD2. Germline assignment: CDR1 MNHEY and CDR2 SMNVEV (reference sequence). V gave up 0 bases and J gave up 5 bases; unmatched junction bases: 6. The CDR3 length is 16 residues. The CDR3 here is CASSLSSGGAHNEQFF. The CDR3 region has the DNA TGTGCCAGCAGTTTATCCAGCGGGGGAGCCCACAATGAGCAGTTCTTC.

This clonotype was detected a few times. The chain couples TRBV15 to TRBJ2-3; D is uncertain. Per germline, CDR1 LNHNV and CDR2 YYDKDF (reference sequence). The CDR3 has 13 amino acids. Trimming took 4 bases from V and 6 from J, leaving 11 bases between them. CDR3 residues: CATSMYPLDTQYF. The CDR3, as DNA: TGTGCCACCAGCATGTACCCCCTGGATACGCAGTATTTT.

This clonotype was seen many times. V and J are TRBV7-3 and TRBJ2-5, with 7 bases lining up with TRBD1. The germline gives CDR1 SGHTA, CDR2 FQGTGA. The CDR3 spans 13 residues. The trim removed 5 bases at V and 2 bases at J, leaving 2 bases unmatched. This chain's CDR3 is CASSPTGQETQYF. In nucleotides, the CDR3 is TGTGCCAGCAGCCCGACAGGGCAAGAGACCCAGTACTTC.

This clonotype was observed a handful of times. The chain uses TRBV6-5 and TRBJ1-2, with D possibly matching TRBD1 (5 bases). Trimming removed 6 bases from V and 8 bases from J, with 16 bases in between. The CDR3 length is 13 residues. Germline assignment: CDR1 MNHEY and CDR2 SVGAGI. CDR3 DNA sequence: TGTGCCAGCAGGTCGGGACCGCTTATCGGCTACACCTTC. Protein sequence: CASRSGPLIGYTF.

This clonotype occurred many times. This chain links TRBV28 with TRBJ1-4; 9 bases align to TRBD1. Trimming took 5 bases from V and 7 from J; bases not matched to a gene: 11. The CDR3 is made up of 16 amino acids. Per germline, CDR1 MDHEN and CDR2 SYDVKM. In DNA, the CDR3 is TGTGCCAGCAGTACCCGACAGGGGGTAATAGGTGAAAAACTGTTTTTT. Translating gives CASSTRQGVIGEKLFF.

This clonotype was found many times. The gene calls are TRBV6-5 and TRBJ2-1; D ambiguous. The CDR3 has 13 residues. V lost 5 bases, J lost 4 bases, and 9 bases lay in between. In germline, CDR1 is MNHEY, CDR2 SVGAGI. The CDR3 bases are TGTGCCAGCAGTCGGACGGCTTACAATGAGCAGTTCTTC. Amino acid sequence: CASSRTAYNEQFF.

This clonotype came up many times. This chain uses TRBV6-1 with TRBJ2-5; D may match TRBD1 or TRBD2 (6 bases each). Trimming cost V 1 base and J 5 bases, with 20 bases left between them. Per the germline V gene, CDR1 is MNHNS and CDR2 is SASEGT. This CDR3 has 17 residues. The CDR3 DNA sequence: TGTGCCAGCAGTGAAGGATTAGGGGGAGGCGGCGGGGAGACCCAGTACTTC. Its protein product is CASSEGLGGGGGETQYF.

This clonotype was recorded a few times. J is TRBJ1-2 and V is TRBV5-6; D ambiguous. V was trimmed by 5 bases and J by 5 bases, leaving 13 bases between them. The CDR3 length is 13 residues. Germline V gives CDR1 SGHDT, CDR2 YYEEEE. The CDR3 reads CASRGSGFYGYTF. The CDR3 region has the DNA TGTGCCAGCAGAGGTTCCGGGTTTTATGGCTACACCTTC.

This clonotype was observed many times. The rearrangement joins TRBV7-9 to TRBJ1-2; D gene ambiguous. The CDR3 runs to 15 residues. Trimming stripped 3 bases from V and 2 bases from J, with 13 bases between. Germline CDR1 SEHNR, CDR2 FQNEAQ (reference sequence). The CDR3 nucleotides are TGTGCCAGCAGCTTGACGGATATGTCAAACTATGGCTACACCTTC. Protein: CASSLTDMSNYGYTF. Filled out from reference TRBV7-9 and TRBJ1-2, the complete variable domain reads DTGVSQNPRHKITKRGQNVTFRCDPISEHNRLYWYRQTLGQGPEFLTYFQNEAQLEKSRLLSDRFSAERPKGSFSTLEIQRTEQGDSAMYLCASSLTDMSNYGYTFGSGTRLTVV.

The rearrangement uses TRBV10-2 and TRBJ2-7; D remains ambiguous. V dropped 8 bases and J dropped 1 base, with 12 bases sitting between them. CDR3 length: 13 residues. CDR1 and CDR2 (germline): WSHSY, SAAADI. For the CDR3, the DNA is TGCGCCAGCTTAATGGACGGGTCCTACGAGCAGTACTTC. Protein: CASLMDGSYEQYF.

This chain joins TRBV7-9 and TRBJ2-5, with D possibly matching TRBD1 (6 bases). This CDR3 region has 12 residues. V shed 9 bases and J shed 5 bases, with 13 bases lying between them. Germline V gives CDR1 SEHNR, CDR2 FQNEAQ (reference sequence). This CDR3 reads CASNQGRETQYF. The CDR3 DNA reads TGTGCCAGTAACCAGGGGCGGGAGACCCAGTACTTC.

The sample holds a few counts of this clonotype. The chain joins TRBV9 to TRBJ2-5, with D perhaps given as TRBD1 or TRBD2 (6 bases each). Germline V gives CDR1 SGDLS, CDR2 YYNGEE. The length of the CDR3 is 15 residues. Trimming took off 0 bases at V and 3 bases at J, with 12 bases between the two ends. The CDR3 region has the DNA TGTGCCAGCAGCGTAGGGGGGGCGCTTAAAGAGACCCAGTACTTC. Residues: CASSVGGALKETQYF.

This clonotype has only a few counts. The V and J genes are TRBV2 and TRBJ2-7; maybe TRBD1 (6 bases). The germline V and J ends were trimmed by 10 bases and 3 bases, with 19 bases remaining between them. Germline CDR1 SNHLY, CDR2 FYNNEI. The CDR3 sequence is 14 residues long. This CDR3 reads CAIEKMTGNYEQYF. The CDR3 DNA reads as TGTGCCATCGAGAAAATGACAGGAAACTACGAGCAGTACTTC. Combining the CDR3 with reference TRBV2 and TRBJ2-7 gives the whole variable domain EPEVTQTPSHQVTQMGQEVILRCVPISNHLYFYWYRQILGQKVEFLVSFYNNEISEKSEIFDDQFSVERPDGSNFTLKIRSTKLEDSAMYFCAIEKMTGNYEQYFGPGTRLTVT.

To note about this clonotype: A much larger clone is a single base away; this may be a read error. The CDR3 region has the DNA TGTGCCAGCATTCCGGGTACAACTAATGAAAAACTGTTTTTT. As protein: CASIPGTTNEKLFF. The chain carries TRBV6-1 and TRBJ1-4; D remains ambiguous. In germline, CDR1 is MNHNS, CDR2 SASEGT. The CDR3 loop spans 14 amino acids. Trimming stripped 7 bases from V and 0 bases from J, with 9 bases between.

V and J are TRBV9 and TRBJ2-3; TRBD2 agrees at 9 bases. J was trimmed by 2 bases and V by 0 bases; bases with no gene match: 7. The length of the CDR3 is 17 residues. The germline V gene has CDR1 SGDLS and CDR2 YYNGEE. The chain's CDR3 is CASSVEGSGGPTDTQYF. The CDR3 bases are TGTGCCAGCAGCGTAGAAGGAAGCGGGGGGCCCACAGATACGCAGTATTTT.

There are a few counts of this clonotype. The chain combines TRBV24-1 with TRBJ2-1; 13 nucleotides match TRBD2. The germline V gene has CDR1 KGHDR and CDR2 SFDVKD. The CDR3 sequence is 13 residues long. Unmatched junction bases numbered 2, after V lost 9 bases and J lost 7 bases. This CDR3 is CATRLAGGNEQFF. CDR3 sequence (DNA): TGTGCCACCCGACTAGCGGGAGGTAATGAGCAGTTCTTC.

This chain links TRBV12-5 with TRBJ1-5; no firm D call. The germline V gene encodes CDR1 LGHNT and CDR2 FRNRAP. The V and J ends lost 6 bases and 4 bases respectively, with 13 bases between them. The CDR3 totals 14 residues. In DNA form, the CDR3 reads TGTGCTAGTGGGACACCGGGCGGGAATCAGCCCCAGCATTTT. Translating gives CASGTPGGNQPQHF. Filled out from reference TRBV12-5 and TRBJ1-5, the complete variable domain reads DARVTQTPRHKVTEMGQEVTMRCQPILGHNTVFWYRQTMMQGLELLAYFRNRAPLDDSGMPKDRFSAEMPDATLATLKIQPSEPRDSAVYFCASGTPGGNQPQHFGDGTRLSIL.

This clonotype was seen a few times. The rearrangement links TRBV27 to TRBJ1-1; no clear D. There are 13 residues in the CDR3. Trimming pared 7 bases from V and 7 bases from J, leaving 16 bases between. The V gene's germline CDR1 is MNHEY and CDR2 SMNVEV (reference sequence). The CDR3 region has the DNA TGTGCCAGCAAGTATTTCGTACGCAGTGAAGCTTTCTTT. As protein: CASKYFVRSEAFF.

This clonotype was recorded a few times. The chain links TRBV27 to TRBJ1-1, with D possibly TRBD1 on 5 matching bases. The CDR3 contains 11 residues. Germline lookup yields CDR1 MNHEY and CDR2 SMNVEV (reference sequence). Written as DNA, the CDR3 is TGTGCGAGCTGGGGGAAGACTGAAGCTTTCTTT. Translating gives CASWGKTEAFF.

This clonotype was counted at least ten times. V is TRBV7-9 and J is TRBJ2-3, with 11 nucleotides matching TRBD2. The germline V gene encodes CDR1 SEHNR and CDR2 FQNEAQ (reference sequence). The junction had 22 bases not matched to a gene; V was cut back by 5 bases and J by 6 bases. The CDR3 spans 20 residues. The CDR3 loop is CASSPRRGMDPSGRIDTQYF. The CDR3 DNA sequence: TGTGCCAGCAGCCCGCGGCGGGGTATGGATCCTAGCGGGAGGATTGATACGCAGTATTTT.

This clonotype was counted between two and nine times. This chain uses TRBV15 with TRBJ1-2, with 8 bases aligning to TRBD1. In germline, CDR1 is LNHNV, CDR2 YYDKDF (reference sequence). This CDR3 spans 15 amino acids. V shed 5 bases and J 4 bases; nucleotides not matched to a gene: 9. CDR3 bases: TGTGCCACCAGCGGTCGGACAGGGAGTCCCTATGGCTACACCTTC. Translated: CATSGRTGSPYGYTF.

Many counts were recorded for this clonotype. The chain uses TRBV6-1 and TRBJ2-1; TRBD1 matches 9 bases. CDR3 length: 16 residues. CDR1 MNHNS and CDR2 SASEGT come from the germline V gene. V shed 4 bases, J shed 6 bases, and the junction held 10 bases outside the gene matches. CDR3 bases: TGTGCCAGCAGTGTCTATGGAGGACAGGGGTTCAATGAGCAGTTCTTC. Its protein is CASSVYGGQGFNEQFF.

This clonotype was recorded many times. The chain uses TRBV6-2 or TRBV6-3 and TRBJ1-2; D unclear. The V and J ends lost 3 bases and 4 bases respectively, with 12 bases between them. This CDR3 region has 14 residues. CDR1 is MNHEY and CDR2 is SVGEGT in the germline V gene. The CDR3 loop reads CASSYTGSGYGYTF. The CDR3 coding sequence is TGTGCCAGCAGTTATACGGGATCCGGCTATGGCTACACCTTC.

This clonotype has just a few counts. The chain uses TRBV11-2 and TRBJ2-5; 15 nucleotides align to TRBD2. Germline CDR1 and CDR2: SGHAT and FQNNGV. The junction had 7 bases not matched to a gene; V was cut back by 1 base and J by 4 bases. The CDR3 covers 18 residues. The CDR3 region has the DNA TGTGCCAGCAGCTTAGTGGGACTAGCGGGGGGAACGGGAGAGACCCAGTACTTC. Translation gives CASSLVGLAGGTGETQYF.

This clonotype turned up a few times. A read error may produce the germline difference seen at one junction end. The chain employs TRBV11-2 and TRBJ2-5; D unresolved. The CDR3 contains 16 residues. Germline V lookup: CDR1 SGHAT, CDR2 FQNNGV. CDR3 nucleotides: TGTGCCAGCAGCCTAGAGTTAGTCGGCCTCGAGGAGACCCAGTACTTC. Translation: CASSLELVGLEETQYF.

This clonotype was observed a few times. This chain connects TRBV19 to TRBJ1-5; no clear D gene. The V gene's germline CDR1 is LNHDA and CDR2 SQIVND (reference sequence). This CDR3 contains 15 residues. The V end was cut by 6 bases, the J end by 5 bases, with 17 bases between. The CDR3 is CASSQAGGGYQPQHF. The CDR3, as DNA: TGTGCCAGTAGCCAAGCGGGCGGTGGGTATCAGCCCCAGCATTTT.

This sequence joins TRBV15 and TRBJ1-5, with TRBD1 identical over 10 bases. Germline V gene lookup returns CDR1 LNHNV and CDR2 YYDKDF (reference sequence). This CDR3 has 18 residues. V dropped 6 bases and J dropped 1; count of bases not matched to a gene: 12. The CDR3 DNA sequence: TGTGCCACCAGAAGCGGAGACAGGGGGCTACGGAGCAATCAGCCCCAGCATTTT. As protein: CATRSGDRGLRSNQPQHF. The full variable domain, with the rest looked up from reference TRBV15 and TRBJ1-5, is DAMVIQNPRYQVTQFGKPVTLSCSQTLNHNVMYWYQQKSSQAPKLLFHYYDKDFNNEADTPDNFQSRRPNTSFCFLDIRSPGLGDTAMYLCATRSGDRGLRSNQPQHFGDGTRLSIL.

This clonotype was detected many times. V usage is TRBV4-1 and J usage is TRBJ2-5, with TRBD2 matching over 9 bases. Trimming cost V 5 bases and J 3 bases; bases outside gene matches: 13. The germline CDR1 and CDR2 sequences are MGHRA and YSYEKL. This CDR3 contains 17 residues. The CDR3: CASSASGFRTSEETQYF. In DNA, the CDR3 is TGCGCCAGCAGCGCCTCGGGGTTCAGGACTAGCGAAGAGACCCAGTACTTC.